Below, 8 T cell receptor beta chains from the same sample are listed, as sequenced in a study of blood T cells in healthy people across ages. Through a sample-barcoded 5' primer and a J-beta primer mix, a second PCR was run for roughly 6 to 12 cycles. In TCRdb, the 5' RACE reads were re-called with MiXCR into one record per CDR3 protein. The sample contains 500,000 to 700,000 distinct CDR3 sequences, approximately 30% of which appear only once. Sequenced sample: blood. These receptor sequences come from a woman older than 75 in good health.

V and J are TRBV6-1 and TRBJ2-7; 10 bases agree with TRBD1. Germline assignment: CDR1 MNHNS and CDR2 SASEGT. V was pared by 5 bases and J by 3 bases, with 7 bases of the junction left unmatched. The CDR3 extends over 15 amino acids. CDR3 protein: CASSWPGQGFYEQYF. Here the CDR3 DNA reads TGTGCCAGCAGTTGGCCGGGACAGGGGTTCTACGAGCAGTACTTC.

In this sample, this clonotype turned up a few times. The chain couples TRBV7-9 to TRBJ1-2; TRBD1 matches 8 bases. This CDR3 spans 13 amino acids. Unmatched junction bases numbered 6, after V lost 5 bases and J lost 7 bases. Germline V gives CDR1 SEHNR, CDR2 FQNEAQ (reference sequence). The CDR3 DNA reads TGTGCCAGCAGCCACAGGGGGAACGGTGGCTACACCTTC. Amino acids: CASSHRGNGGYTF.

This clonotype has just a few counts. The rearrangement links TRBV12-3 or TRBV12-4 to TRBJ2-1; D possibly corresponds to TRBD1 (6 bases). Trimming took 8 bases from V and 13 from J, leaving 24 bases between them. The CDR3 is 14 amino acids. CDR3 DNA sequence: TGTGCCAGCTCTTTGGGGCGGCCCCAGGGGACCCAGTTCTTC. Protein: CASSLGRPQGTQFF.

As regards this clonotype: This may arise from a read error, as a much more abundant clone is one base away. This chain uses TRBV24-1 with TRBJ2-7, with D tentatively TRBD1 or TRBD2 (5 bases each). V was pared by 6 bases and J by 7 bases, with 15 bases between. CDR1 is KGHDR, CDR2 SFDVKD, per germline. This CDR3 contains 13 residues. CDR3 sequence (DNA): TGTGCCACCAGTCCGGGGCCTTGGAGTGAGCAGTACTTC. This encodes CATSPGPWSEQYF.

This clonotype was found many times. The CDR3 loop is CASSYWGPSRDSPLHF. CDR3 nucleotide sequence: TGTGCCAGCAGTTACTGGGGGCCTTCTCGGGATTCACCCCTCCACTTT. The J gene is TRBJ1-6, the V gene TRBV6-5; tentative D call: TRBD1 (6 bases). The CDR3 runs to 16 residues. Looked up from germline, CDR1 is MNHEY and CDR2 is SVGAGI. V was clipped by 1 base and J by 8 bases, with 15 bases between them.

As to this clonotype: The junction shows a germline mismatch at one end, possibly a read error. The J gene is TRBJ2-3, the V gene TRBV20-1, with 8 bases matching TRBD2. Germline CDR1 DFQATT, CDR2 SNEGSKA (reference sequence). The CDR3 has 15 residues. CDR3 protein: CSAYGRVEGTDKQYF. CDR3 sequence (DNA): TGCAGTGCTTACGGGAGGGTGGAAGGCACAGATAAGCAGTATTTT.

The chain recombines TRBV18 with TRBJ1-1, with a possible D match to TRBD1 (6 bases). The germline V gene has CDR1 KGHSH and CDR2 LQKENI. V lost 5 bases and J lost 3, with 16 bases in between. CDR3 length: 15 amino acids. The CDR3, as DNA: TGTGCCAGCTCAGCACTGGACAGACAGGACACTGAAGCTTTCTTT. It codes for CASSALDRQDTEAFF.

This clonotype was detected ten times or more. The rearrangement links TRBV3-1 to TRBJ2-1; D may be TRBD1 (5 bases). The length of the CDR3 is 15 residues. Per the germline V gene, CDR1 is LGHDT and CDR2 is YNNKEL (reference sequence). V gave up 4 bases and J gave up 8 bases, with 18 bases separating them. This CDR3 is CASSLQGLSRDEQFF. The CDR3 DNA reads as TGTGCCAGCAGCCTCCAGGGTCTTTCCAGGGATGAGCAGTTCTTC.